A single sample gave rise to the 2 T cell receptor beta chains below, sequenced in a study of blood T cell repertoires in COVID-19 (dated by TCRdb to the early 2020s). Library prep was done by the immunoSEQ multiplex PCR assay. This is the immuneACCESS table as TCRdb keeps it, with only in-frame sequences that have V and J called. A part of the clones is gone; compared with another copy, unresolved V genes explain less than half, and the rest is unexplained. The sample contains roughly 60,000 clones, 88% of them found a single time. The biggest ten clones account for less than 4.5% of the sample. Material: peripheral blood. These receptors were taken from a man between 45 and 60 years old with active COVID-19.

The J gene is TRBJ1-1, the V gene TRBV3-1 (or the pseudogene TRBV3-2); D might be TRBD1 (6 bases). CDR1 is LGHDT, CDR2 YNNKEL, per germline (reference sequence). The CDR3 covers 15 residues. Trimming removed 0 bases from V and 1 base from J, with 9 bases in between. The CDR3 is CASSQDGQSNTEAFF. Here the CDR3 DNA reads TGTGCCAGCAGCCAAGACGGACAGTCGAACACTGAAGCTTTCTTT.

The V gene is TRBV27, the J gene TRBJ2-1, with TRBD2 identical over 7 bases. The germline CDR1 and CDR2 sequences are MNHEY and SMNVEV (reference sequence). With 6 bases clipped from V and 2 bases from J, the junction kept 4 bases outside the gene matches. The CDR3 is 14 residues long. CDR3 sequence: CASSLGGAYNEQFF. CDR3 nucleotides: TGTGCCAGCAGCCTGGGGGGGGCCTACAATGAGCAGTTCTTC.